This paragraph covers one T cell receptor (beta chain) sequence. Its antigen is as yet unknown. A roughly 120-subject validation cohort, separate from the approximately 720-subject first cohort, supplied the donors. This CDR3 is 13 amino acids long. V lost 5 bases to trimming and J lost 9 bases; unmatched junction nucleotides: 10. Germline V gives CDR1 SEHNR, CDR2 FQNEAQ (reference sequence). Here immunoSEQ multiplex PCR was the method, and the copy in TCRdb shows in-frame clones only, minus some. Among 140,000 or so clones listed, 85% to 90% were seen once. The data derive from a study of cytomegalovirus exposure and HLA in healthy donors. Study-wide results and caveats: According to a later analysis, TCR clusters from the first cohort tended to co-occur in the 120 or so validation repertoires. The study recorded 160 or so TCR beta chains that were cytomegalovirus-associated. Most TCR sequences were uncommon, yet certain public TCRs appeared in many donors.

This chain links TRBV7-9 with TRBJ2-7; TRBD2 matches at 7 bases. This sequence was found in a woman aged 25 to 39 in good health and CMV-seropositive. The sequenced sample consisted of PBMCs. The CDR3 bases are TGTGCCAGCAGCCCGGTGGGGGGGACGGTGCAGTACTTC. It encodes CASSPVGGTVQYF.